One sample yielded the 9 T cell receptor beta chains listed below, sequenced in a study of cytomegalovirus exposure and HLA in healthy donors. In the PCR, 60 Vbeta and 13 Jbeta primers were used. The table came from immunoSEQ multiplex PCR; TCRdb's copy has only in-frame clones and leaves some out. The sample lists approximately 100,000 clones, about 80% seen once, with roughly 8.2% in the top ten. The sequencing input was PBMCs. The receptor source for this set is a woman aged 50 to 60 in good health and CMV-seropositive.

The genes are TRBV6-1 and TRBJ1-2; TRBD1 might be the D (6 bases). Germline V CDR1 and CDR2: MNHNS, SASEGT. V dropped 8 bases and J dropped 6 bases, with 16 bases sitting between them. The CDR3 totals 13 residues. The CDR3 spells CASRPGQFNGYTF. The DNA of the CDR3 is TGTGCCAGCCGGCCCGGACAGTTTAATGGCTACACCTTC.

For the CDR3, the DNA is TGTGCCAGCAGCCCTCGGCTAGCGGGGGGGGCAGAGACCCAGTACTTC. It translates to CASSPRLAGGAETQYF. The chain links TRBV5-6 to TRBJ2-5; 12 nucleotides agree with TRBD2. Germline V gives CDR1 SGHDT, CDR2 YYEEEE. The CDR3 is 16 amino acids. The V segment lost 4 bases and the J segment 4 bases; nucleotides outside the gene matches: 8.

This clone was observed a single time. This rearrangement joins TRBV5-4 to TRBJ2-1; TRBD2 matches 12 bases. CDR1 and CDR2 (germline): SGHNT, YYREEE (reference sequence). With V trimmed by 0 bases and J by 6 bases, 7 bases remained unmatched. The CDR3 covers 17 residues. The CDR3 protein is CASSLGGGLAGTNEQFF. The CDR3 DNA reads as TGTGCCAGCAGCTTGGGGGGCGGACTAGCGGGAACCAATGAGCAGTTCTTC.

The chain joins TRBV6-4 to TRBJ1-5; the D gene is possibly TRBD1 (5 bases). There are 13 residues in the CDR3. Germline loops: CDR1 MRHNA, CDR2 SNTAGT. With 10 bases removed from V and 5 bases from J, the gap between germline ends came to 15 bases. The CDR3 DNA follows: TGTGCCACCACCCGGGGGAAGGATCAGCCCCAGCATTTT. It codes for CATTRGKDQPQHF.

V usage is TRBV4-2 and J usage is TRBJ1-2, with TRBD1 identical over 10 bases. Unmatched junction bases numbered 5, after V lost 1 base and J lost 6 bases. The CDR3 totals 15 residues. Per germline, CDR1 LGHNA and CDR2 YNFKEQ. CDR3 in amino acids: CASSQAGQGTDGYTF. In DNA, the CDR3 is TGTGCCAGCAGCCAAGCGGGACAGGGGACGGATGGCTACACCTTC.

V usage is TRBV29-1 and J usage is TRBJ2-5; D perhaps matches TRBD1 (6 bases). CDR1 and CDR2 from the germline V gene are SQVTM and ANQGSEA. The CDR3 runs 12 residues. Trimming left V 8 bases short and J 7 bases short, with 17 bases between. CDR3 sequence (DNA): TGCAGCACCTCCGGGCAGACAGGGACCCAGTACTTC. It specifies CSTSGQTGTQYF.

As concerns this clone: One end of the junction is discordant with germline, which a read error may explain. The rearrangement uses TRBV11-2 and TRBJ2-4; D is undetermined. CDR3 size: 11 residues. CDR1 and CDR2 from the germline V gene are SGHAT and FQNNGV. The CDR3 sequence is CASSSNNSQYF. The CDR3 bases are TGTGCCAGCAGCTCCAACAACAGTCAGTACTTC.

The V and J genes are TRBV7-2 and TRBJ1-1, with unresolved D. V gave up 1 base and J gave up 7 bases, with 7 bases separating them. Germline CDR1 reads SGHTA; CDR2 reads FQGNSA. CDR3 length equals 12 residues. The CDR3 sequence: CASSLGQVEAFF. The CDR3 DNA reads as TGTGCCAGCAGCTTAGGGCAGGTTGAAGCTTTCTTT.

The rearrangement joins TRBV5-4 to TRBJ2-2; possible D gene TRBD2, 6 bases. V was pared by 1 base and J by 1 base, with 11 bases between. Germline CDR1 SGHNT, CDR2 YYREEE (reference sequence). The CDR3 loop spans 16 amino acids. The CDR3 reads CASSLRAGGNTGELFF. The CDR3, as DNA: TGTGCCAGCAGCTTGCGGGCCGGGGGGAACACCGGGGAGCTGTTTTTT.